This T cell receptor beta chain was obtained from a study of blood T cell repertoires in COVID-19 (TCRdb year 2020). A note on the overall study: Collaborator samples came from the United States, Italy and Spain and covered acute and convalescent phases of COVID-19. The material from the prospective study consisted of cDNA or gDNA derived from T cells, B-cell-depleted T cells, or PBMCs. Samples were obtained from the ongoing ImmuneRACE study (first 160 participants) and from about 1,300 subjects provided by 6 global collaborators. HLA class I and class II types, where available, came from metadata supplied by the sample provider rather than from assay-based typing. The sample metadata nearly always contained a de-identified subject ID, COVID-19 status, age in years and sex. Deeply sampled blood TCRbeta repertoires from subjects exposed to, actively infected with, or recovered from COVID-19 were included in the dataset. The repertoires were released in a freely available public database intended as a resource for research on the immune response to SARS-CoV-2. Overall results and qualifications from the work: The quantity of clinical and demographic metadata differed by source and by participant and was supplied without curation.

The immunoSEQ Assay, a bias-controlled multiplex PCR, was used to amplify TCRbeta CDR3 regions from genomic DNA. Under the source paper's analysis protocol: Nucleated cell counts per sample were estimated from amplification of reference gene primers within the assay. To quantify the absolute abundance of each unique TCRbeta CDR3 rearrangement, sequence reads were collapsed and filtered. For each sample, productive Simpson clonality was calculated as the square root of Simpson's diversity index over productive rearrangements. This immuneACCESS table, as held by TCRdb, lists in-frame sequences with V and J called but not all clones. Of the missing ones, under half trace to an unresolved V gene in checked studies; the others have no known cause. D and trimming were read from the DNA, whereas the V and J calls and clone size are those reported in that table. In all, the sample holds 200,000 or so clones, and about 93% of those were seen once. Over 0.75% of the sample is in the top ten clones.

The CDR3 covers 15 residues, taking in both the cysteine and the phenylalanine. This entry keeps only the CDR3 DNA: 45 bases, framed from base 1. In the germline V gene, CDR1 corresponds to MDHEN and CDR2 to SYDVKM. V lost 7 bases and J lost 2 bases, and the count of bases not matched to a germline gene is 10. Of note for this clone: This clone's antigen is unknown. No base quality information exists; no much larger clone differs at one position.

In Seattle, one collaborating source enrolled patients while the infection was active and tracked those patients longitudinally over the course of disease. Whole blood was collected in K2EDTA tubes by collaborating institutions according to the institutions' own protocols. For TCRbeta analysis, collaborators shipped samples as frozen whole blood, isolated PBMCs, or DNA extracted from either of those sample types. Input material: peripheral blood. The sequence was collected from a man aged 55 to 70 with COVID-19, enrolled during active disease. The rearrangement combines TRBV28 with TRBJ1-1; 7 bases in between match TRBD1. The CDR3 has the sequence CASTPLRTGNTEAFF. The DNA reads TGTGCCAGCACCCCGTTGAGGACAGGCAACACTGAAGCTTTCTTT.